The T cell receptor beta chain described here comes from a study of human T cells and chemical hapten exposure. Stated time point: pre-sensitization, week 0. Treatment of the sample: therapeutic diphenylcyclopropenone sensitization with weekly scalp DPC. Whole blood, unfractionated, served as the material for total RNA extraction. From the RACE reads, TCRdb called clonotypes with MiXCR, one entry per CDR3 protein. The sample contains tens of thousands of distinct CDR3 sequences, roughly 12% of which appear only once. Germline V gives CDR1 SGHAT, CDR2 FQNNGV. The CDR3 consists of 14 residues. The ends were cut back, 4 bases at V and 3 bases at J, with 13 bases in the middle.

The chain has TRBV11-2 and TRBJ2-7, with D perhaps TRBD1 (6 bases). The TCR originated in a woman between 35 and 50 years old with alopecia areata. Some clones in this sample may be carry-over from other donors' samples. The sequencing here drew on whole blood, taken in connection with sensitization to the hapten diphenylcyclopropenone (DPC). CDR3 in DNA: TGTGCCAGCAGCTCCTACAGGGTTCTCTACGAGCAGTACTTC. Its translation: CASSSYRVLYEQYF.